This is a list of T cell receptor beta chains from one sample in a study of cytomegalovirus exposure and HLA in healthy donors. Sequencing used immunoSEQ multiplex PCR; TCRdb keeps in-frame clones, though not all of them. The table lists tens of thousands of clones, approximately 96% of them singletons. The sequenced material came from PBMCs. The receptors were sampled from a woman in her late teens or twenties in good health and CMV-seronegative. Each CDR3 is given with its conserved first and last residue. D genes are given only for firm matches. Not every row has a clone size; where given, it reads once, few, many or a size class.

once	TRBV19	TRBJ1-5	TRBD1	CASSIRTGGYQPQHF	TGTGCCAGTAGTATACGGACAGGTGGCTATCAGCCCCAGCATTTT
NA	TRBV9	TRBJ1-1	TRBD1	CASSSAGGWTEAFF	TGTGCCAGCAGCTCCGCAGGGGGCTGGACTGAAGCTTTCTTT
NA	TRBV6-6	TRBJ2-7	NA	CASSYSGDPPYEQYF	TGTGCCAGCAGTTATTCAGGGGACCCACCCTACGAGCAGTACTTC
NA	TRBV19	TRBJ2-2	NA	CASSPPLSGTGELFF	TGTGCCAGTAGCCCCCCTTTGTCGGGCACCGGGGAGCTGTTTTTT
NA	TRBV7-9	TRBJ1-1	TRBD1	CASSLPTGRSSTEAFF	TGTGCCAGCAGCTTACCGACAGGGCGAAGTTCCACTGAAGCTTTCTTT
once	TRBV7-2	TRBJ2-3	TRBD2	CASSAQGGGSTDTQYF	TGTGCCAGCAGCGCCCAGGGCGGGGGAAGCACAGATACGCAGTATTTT
NA	TRBV5-6	TRBJ2-5	TRBD2	CASSFGLAKETQYF	TGTGCCAGCAGCTTCGGACTAGCTAAAGAGACCCAGTACTTC
NA	TRBV21-1	TRBJ2-2	NA	CASLFKTGVAGELFF	TGTGCCAGCCTATTTAAGACAGGAGTGGCCGGGGAGCTGTTTTTT
NA	TRBV28	TRBJ2-7	TRBD2	CASSTLREVSYEQYF	TGTGCCAGCAGCACCTTGCGGGAGGTATCGTACGAGCAGTACTTC
NA	TRBV27	TRBJ2-3	NA	CASTSGSTSTDTQYF	TGTGCCAGCACCTCGGGGTCAACTAGCACAGATACGCAGTATTTT
NA	TRBV7-8	TRBJ2-5	NA	CASSLGRSQETQYF	TGTGCCAGCAGCTTAGGTCGCAGCCAAGAGACCCAGTACTTC
NA	TRBV6-5	TRBJ1-5	NA	CASSYSRWLGNQPQHF	TGTGCCAGCAGTTACTCGAGGTGGTTAGGCAATCAGCCCCAGCATTTT
NA	TRBV9	TRBJ2-7	NA	CASSVEDSSYEQYF	TGTGCCAGCAGCGTAGAGGACTCCTCCTACGAGCAGTACTTC
NA	TRBV11-2	TRBJ2-1	NA	CASSTSSYNEQFF	TGTGCCAGCAGCACAAGCTCCTACAATGAGCAGTTCTTC
once	TRBV6-6	TRBJ2-1	NA	CASRGDEQFF	TGTGCCAGCAGAGGGGATGAGCAGTTCTTC
NA	TRBV7-2	TRBJ2-6	TRBD1	CASSGPRGLLLPRANVLTF	TGTGCCAGCAGCGGACCCAGGGGGCTCCTCCTACCGAGGGCCAACGTCCTGACTTTC
NA	TRBV7-9	TRBJ2-1	NA	CASSLGVRGISYNEQFF	TGTGCCAGCAGCCTAGGAGTTCGGGGAATTTCCTACAATGAGCAGTTCTTC
NA	TRBV6-5	TRBJ2-1	TRBD2	CASTGTSGAGVFF	TGTGCCAGCACAGGGACTAGCGGAGCGGGGGTGTTCTTC
NA	TRBV18	TRBJ1-2	NA	CASSPPTGPGYTF	TGTGCCAGCTCACCACCGACAGGCCCTGGCTACACCTTC
NA	TRBV5-4	TRBJ2-5	TRBD2	CASSLSIEGRLAVRETQYF	TGTGCCAGCAGCTTGAGTATAGAGGGTCGACTAGCGGTTCGAGAGACCCAGTACTTC
NA	TRBV11-2	TRBJ1-1	TRBD1	CASSPPDRRSTEAFF	TGTGCCAGCAGCCCCCCGGACAGGCGTAGCACTGAAGCTTTCTTT
NA	TRBV5-4	TRBJ1-6	TRBD1	CASSKAPTGFYNSPLHF	TGTGCCAGCAGCAAGGCTCCGACAGGGTTTTACAATTCACCCCTCCACTTT
NA	TRBV9	TRBJ2-2	NA	CASSVASGRDTGELFF	TGTGCCAGCAGCGTAGCAAGTGGGAGAGACACCGGGGAGCTGTTTTTT
NA	TRBV11-2	TRBJ1-1	NA	CASGRVGTEAFF	TGTGCCAGCGGGAGGGTGGGAACTGAAGCTTTCTTT
NA	TRBV6-6	TRBJ2-1	NA	CASSYNSAAEQFF	TGTGCCAGCAGTTATAATAGCGCGGCAGAGCAGTTCTTC
NA	TRBV7-9	TRBJ2-7	NA	CASSFGRNYEQYF	TGTGCCAGCAGCTTCGGGAGAAACTACGAGCAGTACTTC
NA	TRBV5-1	TRBJ2-1	NA	CASSVDKAYNEQFF	TGCGCCAGCAGCGTGGACAAAGCCTACAATGAGCAGTTCTTC
NA	TRBV29-1	TRBJ1-2	TRBD1	CSVEGKLTGDGYTF	TGCAGCGTTGAAGGGAAACTAACAGGGGATGGCTACACCTTC
few	TRBV25-1	TRBJ2-1	TRBD2	CASRSGVGNEQFF	TGTGCCAGCAGGAGCGGGGTGGGGAATGAGCAGTTCTTC
NA	TRBV7-8	TRBJ2-7	TRBD2	CASSLLSAGGTYEQYF	TGTGCCAGCAGCTTACTTTCGGCGGGAGGTACATACGAGCAGTACTTC
NA	TRBV10-1	TRBJ2-1	TRBD2	CASSLKTGTTPFNEQFF	TGCGCCAGCAGTCTTAAAACCGGGACTACCCCGTTCAATGAGCAGTTCTTC
NA	TRBV6-5	TRBJ2-7	NA	CATIKSGSTYEQYF	TGTGCCACCATCAAATCGGGATCAACCTACGAGCAGTACTTC
NA	TRBV7-9	TRBJ2-7	NA	CASSFGRAGEQYF	TGTGCCAGCAGCTTTGGCAGGGCCGGCGAGCAGTACTTC
NA	TRBV2	TRBJ2-7	NA	CASSERGLAFHEQYF	TGTGCCAGCAGTGAAAGGGGTCTAGCGTTCCACGAGCAGTACTTC
NA	TRBV6-6	TRBJ1-6	TRBD1	CASSQGTASPLHF	TGTGCCAGCAGCCAGGGGACAGCCTCACCCCTCCACTTT
NA	TRBV4-1	TRBJ2-7	TRBD1	CASSRGGTGQGSPEQYF	TGCGCCAGCAGCCGGGGGGGGACGGGACAGGGTTCGCCCGAGCAGTACTTC
NA	TRBV6-5	TRBJ1-4	NA	CASSSSNEKLFF	TGTGCCAGCAGTTCCAGTAATGAAAAACTGTTTTTT
NA	TRBV7-9	TRBJ1-3	TRBD1	CASRSDRDGNTIYF	TGTGCCAGCAGATCGGACAGGGATGGAAACACCATATATTTT
NA	TRBV27	TRBJ2-7	TRBD2	CASSSTSGSYEQYF	TGTGCCAGCAGTTCCACTAGCGGGAGCTACGAGCAGTACTTC
NA	TRBV14	TRBJ2-2	TRBD2	CASSQDGLGLNTGELFF	TGTGCCAGCAGCCAAGACGGACTAGGCCTGAACACCGGGGAGCTGTTTTTT
NA	TRBV5-1	TRBJ2-7	TRBD2	CASSLGPGLNYEQYF	TGCGCCAGCAGCTTGGGGCCGGGACTAAACTACGAGCAGTACTTC
NA	TRBV9	TRBJ2-7	NA	CASSGGPSYEQYF	TGTGCCAGCAGCGGCGGGCCCTCCTACGAGCAGTACTTC
NA	TRBV9	TRBJ1-5	TRBD1	CASSVGQGTDQPQHF	TGTGCCAGCAGCGTAGGACAGGGAACCGATCAGCCCCAGCATTTT
NA	TRBV10-1	TRBJ1-1	TRBD1	CASSDRTGAGKAFF	TGCGCCAGCAGTGACCGGACAGGTGCGGGGAAAGCTTTCTTT
NA	TRBV11-3	TRBJ2-6	TRBD2	CASGAGSGANVLTF	TGTGCCAGCGGAGCGGGGTCTGGGGCCAACGTCCTGACTTTC
NA	TRBV15	TRBJ1-1	NA	CATSRVGQGYNTEAFF	TGTGCCACCAGCAGAGTGGGCCAGGGGTACAACACTGAAGCTTTCTTT
NA	TRBV18	TRBJ1-2	NA	CASSPPYSVHGYTF	TGTGCCAGCTCACCACCGTATAGCGTCCATGGCTACACCTTC
NA	TRBV6-1	TRBJ2-3	NA	CASTSKWASDTQYF	TGTGCCAGCACCTCGAAGTGGGCATCAGATACGCAGTATTTT
NA	TRBV9	TRBJ2-7	TRBD2	CASSGEGYEQYF	TGTGCCAGCAGCGGGGAGGGCTACGAGCAGTACTTC
NA	TRBV2	TRBJ2-7	TRBD2	CASTGGYPPYEQYF	TGTGCCAGTACCGGGGGGTACCCCCCCTACGAGCAGTACTTC
NA	TRBV29-1	TRBJ1-2	TRBD1	CSVALSLGTGGAPYGYTF	TGCAGCGTTGCATTATCCCTCGGGACAGGGGGCGCCCCCTATGGCTACACCTTC
NA	TRBV27	TRBJ2-5	TRBD2	CASSFIGTSGVQETQYF	TGTGCCAGCAGTTTTATAGGGACTAGCGGGGTGCAAGAGACCCAGTACTTC
NA	TRBV9	TRBJ2-5	TRBD1	CASSEGQGFAGTQYF	TGTGCCAGCAGCGAGGGACAGGGTTTTGCTGGGACCCAGTACTTC
once	TRBV5-4	TRBJ2-3	NA	CASSLAGLARNTDTQYF	TGTGCCAGCAGCTTGGCCGGGTTAGCGAGAAACACAGATACGCAGTATTTT
NA	TRBV27	TRBJ1-1	TRBD1	CASSLWARGLNTEAFF	TGTGCCAGCAGTTTATGGGCCAGGGGGTTGAACACTGAAGCTTTCTTT
NA	TRBV11-3	TRBJ2-1	TRBD2	CATSGTSGSDNEQFF	TGTGCCACCTCCGGGACTAGCGGGAGTGACAATGAGCAGTTCTTC
NA	TRBV5-1	TRBJ2-1	NA	CASSLGNVAIAENEQFF	TGCGCCAGCAGCTTGGGAAATGTGGCTATAGCGGAGAATGAGCAGTTCTTC